The clone carrying this TCR beta chain was found many times. The sample is drawn from a study of blood T cells in healthy people across ages. The donors, all healthy, were Caucasians living in Russia, aged roughly 6 to 100. Then a second PCR, running about 6 to 11 cycles, was carried out with a sample-barcoded 5' primer and a J-beta primer mix. Each CDR3 protein is one row after TCRdb ran MiXCR on the 5' RACE reads. Counted here are more than 800,000 distinct CDR3 sequences, under 30% occurring once; the ten biggest clones make up approximately 15%. In germline, CDR1 is SGHTA, CDR2 FQGNSA. Losses at the gene ends were 5 bases for V and 1 base for J; bases not matched to a gene: 5. CDR3 length: 15 residues.

Sequences were obtained from blood. The rearrangement links TRBV7-2 to TRBJ2-1; 7 bases match TRBD1. This sequence originates from a woman aged 80 or older in good health. The CDR3 spells CASSTQQGSYNEQFF. CDR3 nucleotide sequence: TGTGCCAGCAGCACTCAACAGGGGTCCTACAATGAGCAGTTCTTC. Full variable domain (outside the CDR3, taken from reference TRBV7-2 and TRBJ2-1): GAGVSQSPSNKVTEKGKDVELRCDPISGHTALYWYRQSLGQGLEFLIYFQGNSAPDKSGLPSDRFSAERTGGSVSTLTIQRTQQEDSAVYLCASSTQQGSYNEQFFGPGTRLTVL.